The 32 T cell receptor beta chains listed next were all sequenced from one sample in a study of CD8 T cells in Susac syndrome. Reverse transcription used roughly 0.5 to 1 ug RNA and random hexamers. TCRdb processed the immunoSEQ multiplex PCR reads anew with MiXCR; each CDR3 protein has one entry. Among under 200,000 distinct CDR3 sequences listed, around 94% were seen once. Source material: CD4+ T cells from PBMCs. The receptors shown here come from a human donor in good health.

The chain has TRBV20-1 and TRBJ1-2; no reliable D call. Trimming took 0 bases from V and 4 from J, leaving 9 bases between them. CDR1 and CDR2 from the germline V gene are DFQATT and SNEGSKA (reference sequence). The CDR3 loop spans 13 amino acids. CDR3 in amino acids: CSARDRASYGYTF. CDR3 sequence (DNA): TGCAGTGCTAGAGATAGGGCCAGCTATGGCTACACCTTC.

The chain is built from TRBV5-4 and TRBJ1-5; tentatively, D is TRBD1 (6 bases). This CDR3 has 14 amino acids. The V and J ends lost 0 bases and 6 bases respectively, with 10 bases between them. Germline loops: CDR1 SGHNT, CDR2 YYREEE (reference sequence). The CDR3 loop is CASSLAGGGQPQHF. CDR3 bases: TGTGCCAGCAGCTTGGCGGGAGGGGGTCAGCCCCAGCATTTT.

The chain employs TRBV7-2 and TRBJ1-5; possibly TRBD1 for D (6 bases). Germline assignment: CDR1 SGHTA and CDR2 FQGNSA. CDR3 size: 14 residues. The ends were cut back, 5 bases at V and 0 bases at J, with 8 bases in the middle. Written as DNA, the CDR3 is TGTGCCAGCAGCCCGGACAGTAGCAATCAGCCCCAGCATTTT. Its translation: CASSPDSSNQPQHF.

For the CDR3, the DNA is TGTGCCAGCAGCCAATTTAAAGTCCAGCAGTACTTC. This encodes CASSQFKVQQYF. The rearrangement uses TRBV14 and TRBJ2-7; D not certain. This CDR3 has 12 residues. V lost 2 bases to trimming and J lost 8 bases, with 10 bases between them. Germline V gives CDR1 SGHDN, CDR2 FVKESK. The full variable domain, rest sourced from reference TRBV14 and TRBJ2-7, is EAGVTQFPSHSVIEKGQTVTLRCDPISGHDNLYWYRRVMGKEIKFLLHFVKESKQDESGMPNNRFLAERTGGTYSTLKVQPAELEDSGVYFCASSQFKVQQYFGPGTRLTVT.

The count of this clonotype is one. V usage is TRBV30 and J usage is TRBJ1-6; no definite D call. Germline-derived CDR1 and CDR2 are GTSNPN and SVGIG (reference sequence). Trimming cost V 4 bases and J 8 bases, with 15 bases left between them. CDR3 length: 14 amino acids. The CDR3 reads CAWTRERADSPLHF. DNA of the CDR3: TGTGCCTGGACGCGGGAAAGGGCGGATTCACCCCTCCACTTT.

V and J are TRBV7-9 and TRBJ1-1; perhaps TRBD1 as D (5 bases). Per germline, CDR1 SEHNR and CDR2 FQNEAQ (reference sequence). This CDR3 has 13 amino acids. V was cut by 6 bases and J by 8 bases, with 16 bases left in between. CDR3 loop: CASRPADRGEAFF. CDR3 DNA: TGTGCCAGCAGACCAGCCGATCGGGGGGAAGCTTTCTTT.

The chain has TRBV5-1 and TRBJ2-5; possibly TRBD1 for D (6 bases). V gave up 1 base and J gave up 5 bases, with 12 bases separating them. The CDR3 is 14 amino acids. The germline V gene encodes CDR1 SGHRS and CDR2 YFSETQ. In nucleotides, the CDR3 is TGCGCCAGCAGCTTGATTGGGGGCGAGGAGACCCAGTACTTC. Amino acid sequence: CASSLIGGEETQYF. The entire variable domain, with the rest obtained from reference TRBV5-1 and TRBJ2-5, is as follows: KAGVTQTPRYLIKTRGQQVTLSCSPISGHRSVSWYQQTPGQGLQFLFEYFSETQRNKGNFPGRFSGRQFSNSRSEMNVSTLELGDSALYLCASSLIGGEETQYFGPGTRLLVL.

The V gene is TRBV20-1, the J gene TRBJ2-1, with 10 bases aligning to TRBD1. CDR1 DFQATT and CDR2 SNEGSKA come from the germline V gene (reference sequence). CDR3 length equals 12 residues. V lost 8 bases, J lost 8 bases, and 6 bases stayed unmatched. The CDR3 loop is CSHTGTGDEQFF. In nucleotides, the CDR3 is TGCAGTCACACCGGGACAGGGGATGAGCAGTTCTTC.

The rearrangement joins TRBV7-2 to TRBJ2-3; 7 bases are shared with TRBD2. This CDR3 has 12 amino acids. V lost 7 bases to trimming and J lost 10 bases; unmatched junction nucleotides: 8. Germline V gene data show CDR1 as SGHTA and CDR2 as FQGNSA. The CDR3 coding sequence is TGTGCCAGCACCTCGGGGGGTGGCCCGCAGTATTTT. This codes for CASTSGGGPQYF. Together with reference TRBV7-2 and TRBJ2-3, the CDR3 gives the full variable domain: GAGVSQSPSNKVTEKGKDVELRCDPISGHTALYWYRQSLGQGLEFLIYFQGNSAPDKSGLPSDRFSAERTGGSVSTLTIQRTQQEDSAVYLCASTSGGGPQYFGPGTRLTVL.

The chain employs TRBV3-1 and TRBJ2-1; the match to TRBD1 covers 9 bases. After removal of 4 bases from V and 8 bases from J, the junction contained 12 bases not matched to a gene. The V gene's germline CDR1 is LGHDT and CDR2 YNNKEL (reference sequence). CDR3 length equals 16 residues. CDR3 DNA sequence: TGTGCCAGCAGCCGCCACTCGGGACAGGGTACCGATGAGCAGTTCTTC. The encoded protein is CASSRHSGQGTDEQFF.

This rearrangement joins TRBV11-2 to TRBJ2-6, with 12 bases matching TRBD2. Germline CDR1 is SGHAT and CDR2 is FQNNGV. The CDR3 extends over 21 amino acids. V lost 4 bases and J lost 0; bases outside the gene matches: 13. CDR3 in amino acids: CASSYRLWTSGASSGANVLTF. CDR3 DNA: TGTGCCAGCAGCTATCGATTATGGACTAGCGGGGCCTCCTCTGGGGCCAACGTCCTGACTTTC.

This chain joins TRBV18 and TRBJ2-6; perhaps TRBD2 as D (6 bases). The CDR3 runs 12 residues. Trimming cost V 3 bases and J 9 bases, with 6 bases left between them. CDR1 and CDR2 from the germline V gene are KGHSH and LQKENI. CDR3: CASSPGSNVLTF. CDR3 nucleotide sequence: TGTGCCAGCTCACCCGGGAGCAACGTCCTGACTTTC. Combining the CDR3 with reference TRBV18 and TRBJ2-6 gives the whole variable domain NAGVMQNPRHLVRRRGQEARLRCSPMKGHSHVYWYRQLPEEGLKFMVYLQKENIIDESGMPKERFSAEFPKEGPSILRIQQVVRGDSAAYFCASSPGSNVLTFGAGSRLTVL.

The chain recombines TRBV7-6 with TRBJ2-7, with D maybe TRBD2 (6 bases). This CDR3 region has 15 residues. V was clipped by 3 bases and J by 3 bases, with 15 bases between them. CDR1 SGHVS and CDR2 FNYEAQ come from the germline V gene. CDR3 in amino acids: CASSFRDSFFYEQYF. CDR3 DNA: TGTGCCAGCAGCTTCCGGGACTCCTTCTTCTACGAGCAGTACTTC.

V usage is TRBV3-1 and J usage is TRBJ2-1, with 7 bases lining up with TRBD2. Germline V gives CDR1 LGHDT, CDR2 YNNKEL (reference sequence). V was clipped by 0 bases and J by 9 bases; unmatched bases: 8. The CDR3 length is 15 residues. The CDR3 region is CASSQDQWRGTEQFF. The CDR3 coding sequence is TGTGCCAGCAGCCAAGATCAGTGGCGGGGGACTGAGCAGTTCTTC.

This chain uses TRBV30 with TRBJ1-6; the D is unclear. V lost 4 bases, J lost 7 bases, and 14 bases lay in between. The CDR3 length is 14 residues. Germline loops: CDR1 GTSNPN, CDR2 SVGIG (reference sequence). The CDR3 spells CAWKGPFGNSPLHF. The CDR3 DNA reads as TGTGCCTGGAAAGGACCTTTCGGGAATTCACCCCTCCACTTT.

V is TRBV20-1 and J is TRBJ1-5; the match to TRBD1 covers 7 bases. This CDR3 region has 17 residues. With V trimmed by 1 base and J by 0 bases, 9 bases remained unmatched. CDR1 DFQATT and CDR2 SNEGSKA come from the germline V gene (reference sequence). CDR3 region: CSARAGDSFVSNQPQHF. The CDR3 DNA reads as TGCAGTGCTAGAGCGGGGGACAGCTTTGTTAGCAATCAGCCCCAGCATTTT.

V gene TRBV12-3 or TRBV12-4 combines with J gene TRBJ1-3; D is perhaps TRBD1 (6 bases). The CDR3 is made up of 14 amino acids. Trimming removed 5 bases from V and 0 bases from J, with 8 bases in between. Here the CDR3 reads CASSLQGSGNTIYF. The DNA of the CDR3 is TGTGCCAGCAGTCTACAGGGCTCTGGAAACACCATATATTTT.

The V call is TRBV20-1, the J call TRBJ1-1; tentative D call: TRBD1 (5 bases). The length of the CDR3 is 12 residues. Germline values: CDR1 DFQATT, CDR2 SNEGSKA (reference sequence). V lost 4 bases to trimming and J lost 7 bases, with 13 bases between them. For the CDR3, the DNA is TGCAGTGCTATGGGGGTGATGATTGAAGCTTTCTTT. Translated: CSAMGVMIEAFF.

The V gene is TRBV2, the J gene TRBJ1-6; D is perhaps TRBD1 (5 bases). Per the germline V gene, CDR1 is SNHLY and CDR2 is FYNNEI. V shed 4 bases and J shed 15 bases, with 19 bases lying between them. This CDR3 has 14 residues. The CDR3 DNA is TGTGCCAGCAGTGGGGGCGGTCTGCATTTGCTCCTCCACTTT. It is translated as CASSGGGLHLLLHF.

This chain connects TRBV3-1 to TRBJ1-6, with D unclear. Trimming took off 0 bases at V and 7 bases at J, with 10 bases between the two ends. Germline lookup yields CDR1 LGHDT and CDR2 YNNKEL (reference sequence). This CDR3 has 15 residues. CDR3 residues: CASSQDSLRNSPLHF. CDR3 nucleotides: TGTGCCAGCAGCCAAGATTCGTTACGGAATTCACCCCTCCACTTT.

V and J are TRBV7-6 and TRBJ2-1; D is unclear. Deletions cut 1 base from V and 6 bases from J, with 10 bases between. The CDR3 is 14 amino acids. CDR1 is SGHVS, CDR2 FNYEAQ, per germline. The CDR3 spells CASSLGGPSNEQFF. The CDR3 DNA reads TGTGCCAGCAGCTTAGGGGGTCCAAGCAATGAGCAGTTCTTC.

CDR3 in amino acids: CASSLADGYSLLTEAFF. The CDR3 nucleotides read TGTGCCAGCAGCTTAGCGGACGGCTACTCGCTATTGACTGAAGCTTTCTTT. The chain is built from TRBV7-9 and TRBJ1-1; D is unresolved. The V end was cut by 0 bases, the J end by 5 bases, with 19 bases between. This CDR3 has 17 amino acids. Germline-derived CDR1 and CDR2 are SEHNR and FQNEAQ (reference sequence).

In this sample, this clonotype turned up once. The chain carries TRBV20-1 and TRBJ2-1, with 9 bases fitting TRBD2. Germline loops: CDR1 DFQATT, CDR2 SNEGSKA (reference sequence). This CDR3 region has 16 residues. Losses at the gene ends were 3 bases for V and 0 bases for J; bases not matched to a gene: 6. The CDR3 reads CSASTLAGSSYNEQFF. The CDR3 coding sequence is TGCAGTGCTAGTACCCTAGCGGGGAGCTCCTACAATGAGCAGTTCTTC.

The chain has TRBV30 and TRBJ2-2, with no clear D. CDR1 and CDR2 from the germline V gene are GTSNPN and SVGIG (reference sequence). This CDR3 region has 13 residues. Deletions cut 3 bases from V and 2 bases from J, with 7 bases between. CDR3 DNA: TGTGCCTGGAGCCAGCTCAACACCGGGGAGCTGTTTTTT. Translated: CAWSQLNTGELFF.

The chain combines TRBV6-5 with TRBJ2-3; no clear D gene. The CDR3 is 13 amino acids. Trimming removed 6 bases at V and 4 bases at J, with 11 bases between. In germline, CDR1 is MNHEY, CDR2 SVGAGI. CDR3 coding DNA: TGTGCCAGCAGATCCTCGGACGCAGATACGCAGTATTTT. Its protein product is CASRSSDADTQYF.

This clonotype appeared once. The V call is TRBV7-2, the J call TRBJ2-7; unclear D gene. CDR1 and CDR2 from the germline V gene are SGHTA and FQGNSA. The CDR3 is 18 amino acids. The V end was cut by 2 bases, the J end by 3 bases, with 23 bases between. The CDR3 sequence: CASSLSRSSVSGFYEQYF. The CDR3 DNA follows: TGTGCCAGCAGCTTATCTCGGAGCAGTGTATCAGGCTTCTACGAGCAGTACTTC.

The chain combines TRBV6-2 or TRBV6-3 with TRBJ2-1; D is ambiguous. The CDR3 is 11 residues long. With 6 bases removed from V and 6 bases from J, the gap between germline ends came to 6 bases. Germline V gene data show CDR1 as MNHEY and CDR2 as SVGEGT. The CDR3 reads CASRGGNEQFF. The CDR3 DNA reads TGTGCCAGCAGAGGCGGCAATGAGCAGTTCTTC.

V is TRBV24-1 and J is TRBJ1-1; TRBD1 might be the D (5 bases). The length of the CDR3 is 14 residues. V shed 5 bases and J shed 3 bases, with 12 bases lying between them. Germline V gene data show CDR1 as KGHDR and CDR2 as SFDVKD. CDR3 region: CATSGVGGDTEAFF. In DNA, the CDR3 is TGTGCCACCAGTGGAGTGGGAGGGGACACTGAAGCTTTCTTT.

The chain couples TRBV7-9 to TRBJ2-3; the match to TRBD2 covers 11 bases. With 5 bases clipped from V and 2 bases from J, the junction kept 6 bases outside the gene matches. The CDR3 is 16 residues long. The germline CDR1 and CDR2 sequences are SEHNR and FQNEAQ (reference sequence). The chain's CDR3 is CASSVLAGVSTDTQYF. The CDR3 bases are TGTGCCAGCAGCGTACTAGCGGGGGTCTCCACAGATACGCAGTATTTT.

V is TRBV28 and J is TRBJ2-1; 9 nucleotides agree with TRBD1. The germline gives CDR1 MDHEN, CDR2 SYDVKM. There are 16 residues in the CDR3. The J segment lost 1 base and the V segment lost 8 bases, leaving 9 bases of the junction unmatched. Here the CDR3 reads CASGGLDRGSYNEQFF. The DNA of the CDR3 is TGTGCCAGCGGTGGCCTGGACAGGGGATCCTACAATGAGCAGTTCTTC.

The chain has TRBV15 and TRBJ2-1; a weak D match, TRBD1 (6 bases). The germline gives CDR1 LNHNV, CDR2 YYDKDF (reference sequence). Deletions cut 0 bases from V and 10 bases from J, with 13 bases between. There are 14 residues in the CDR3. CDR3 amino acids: CATSRDQGNGEQFF. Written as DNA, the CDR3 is TGTGCCACCAGCAGAGATCAGGGGAATGGGGAGCAGTTCTTC.

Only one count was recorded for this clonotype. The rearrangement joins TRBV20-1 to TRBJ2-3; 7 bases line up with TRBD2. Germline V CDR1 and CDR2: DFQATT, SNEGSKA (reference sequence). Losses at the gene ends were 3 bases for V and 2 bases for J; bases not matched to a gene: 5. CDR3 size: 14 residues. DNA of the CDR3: TGCAGTGCTAGCTCAGCGGGGATCACAGATACGCAGTATTTT. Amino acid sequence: CSASSAGITDTQYF.